This entry features one T cell receptor (beta chain) sequence. The antigen is not known. The ends lost 5 bases at V and 6 bases at J; junction bases unmatched: 8. Germline V gives CDR1 SSHAT, CDR2 FNYEAQ (reference sequence). The CDR3 has 14 residues. PCR used 60 Vbeta primers and 13 Jbeta primers. Sequenced by immunoSEQ multiplex PCR; TCRdb stores in-frame clones only, minus some. The table lists 24,000 or so clones, about four fifths of them singletons. These data are taken from a study of cytomegalovirus exposure and HLA in healthy donors. Study-wide results and caveats: TCR beta V- and J-gene trimming, according to a later analysis, was linked to a missense DCLRE1C variant.

The sequencing input was PBMCs. The sequence came from a male donor in good health and CMV-seronegative. The chain has TRBV7-7 and TRBJ2-7; 9 positions match TRBD1. CDR3 in DNA: TGTGCCAGCAGCCCTAACAGGGGGCGAGGCGAGCAGTACTTC. Translated: CASSPNRGRGEQYF.